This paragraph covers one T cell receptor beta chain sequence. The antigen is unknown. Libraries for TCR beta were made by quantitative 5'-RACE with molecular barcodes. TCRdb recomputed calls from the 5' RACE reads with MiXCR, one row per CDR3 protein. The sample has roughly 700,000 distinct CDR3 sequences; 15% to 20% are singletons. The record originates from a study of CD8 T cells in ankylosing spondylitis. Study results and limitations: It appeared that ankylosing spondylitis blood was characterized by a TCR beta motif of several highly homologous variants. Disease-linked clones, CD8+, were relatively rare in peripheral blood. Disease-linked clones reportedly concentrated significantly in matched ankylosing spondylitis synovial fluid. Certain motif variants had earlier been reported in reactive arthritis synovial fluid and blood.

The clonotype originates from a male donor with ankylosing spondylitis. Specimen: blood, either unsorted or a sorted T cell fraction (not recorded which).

The CDR3 bases are TGTGCCAGCAGCTATAGACAGGGGGCAATCGGGGAGCTGTTTTTT. Protein sequence: CASSYRQGAIGELFF. V is TRBV6-2 or TRBV6-3 and J is TRBJ2-2; 10 nucleotides match TRBD1. J was trimmed by 7 bases and V by 6 bases; bases with no gene match: 8. Looked up from germline, CDR1 is MNHEY and CDR2 is SVGEGT. CDR3 length: 15 residues.